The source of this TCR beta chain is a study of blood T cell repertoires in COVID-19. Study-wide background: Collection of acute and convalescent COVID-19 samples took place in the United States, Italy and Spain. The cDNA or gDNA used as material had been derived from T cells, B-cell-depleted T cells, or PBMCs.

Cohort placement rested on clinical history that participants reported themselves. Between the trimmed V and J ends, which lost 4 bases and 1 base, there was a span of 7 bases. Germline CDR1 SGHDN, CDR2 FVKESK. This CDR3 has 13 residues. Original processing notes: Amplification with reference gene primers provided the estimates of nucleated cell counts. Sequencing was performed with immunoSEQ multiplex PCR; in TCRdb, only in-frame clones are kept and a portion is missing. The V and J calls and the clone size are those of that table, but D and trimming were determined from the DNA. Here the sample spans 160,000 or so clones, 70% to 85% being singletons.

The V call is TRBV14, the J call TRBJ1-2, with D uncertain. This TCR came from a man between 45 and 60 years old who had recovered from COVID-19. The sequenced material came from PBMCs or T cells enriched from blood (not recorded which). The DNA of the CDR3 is TGTGCCAGCAGCCTAGACCTTAACTATGGCTACACCTTC. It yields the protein CASSLDLNYGYTF.